This note documents a single TCR beta chain sequence. Antigen: not known. Produced via immunoSEQ multiplex PCR; TCRdb's table is partial and in-frame only. Of approximately 590,000 clones listed, roughly 95% are singletons. The entry originates in a study of shared clonotypes between healthy human individuals. The study, taken as a whole, reports: The authors expected sequencing depth to affect clonotype sharing among donors.

Terminally differentiated effector memory CD45RA+ cells were excluded by CCR7 positive selection of CD45RO-negative cells. The source material was naive CD8+ T cells sorted from blood. This TCR came from a woman aged 25-40 years in good health.

The CDR3 here is CASNSGQGITAFF. CDR3 bases: TGTGCCAGCAACTCCGGACAGGGTATAACGGCTTTCTTT. The chain carries TRBV14 and TRBJ1-1; TRBD1 matches at 8 bases. The trim removed 7 bases at V and 11 bases at J, leaving 12 bases unmatched. Germline CDR1 and CDR2: SGHDN and FVKESK. This CDR3 is built from 13 residues.